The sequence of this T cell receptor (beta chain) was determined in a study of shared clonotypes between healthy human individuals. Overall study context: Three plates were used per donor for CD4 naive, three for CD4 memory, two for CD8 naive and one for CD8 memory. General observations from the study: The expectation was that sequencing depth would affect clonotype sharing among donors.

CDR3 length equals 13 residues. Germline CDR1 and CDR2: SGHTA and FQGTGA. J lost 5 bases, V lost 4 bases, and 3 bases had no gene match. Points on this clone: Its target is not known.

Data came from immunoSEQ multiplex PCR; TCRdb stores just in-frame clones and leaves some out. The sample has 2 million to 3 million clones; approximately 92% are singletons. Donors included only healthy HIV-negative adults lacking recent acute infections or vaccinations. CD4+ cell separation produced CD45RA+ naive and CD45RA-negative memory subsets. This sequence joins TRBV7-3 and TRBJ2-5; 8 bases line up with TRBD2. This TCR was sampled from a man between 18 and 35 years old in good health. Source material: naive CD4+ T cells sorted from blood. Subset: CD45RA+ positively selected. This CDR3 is CASSSGGAETQYF. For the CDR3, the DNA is TGTGCCAGCAGCTCCGGGGGGGCGGAGACCCAGTACTTC.